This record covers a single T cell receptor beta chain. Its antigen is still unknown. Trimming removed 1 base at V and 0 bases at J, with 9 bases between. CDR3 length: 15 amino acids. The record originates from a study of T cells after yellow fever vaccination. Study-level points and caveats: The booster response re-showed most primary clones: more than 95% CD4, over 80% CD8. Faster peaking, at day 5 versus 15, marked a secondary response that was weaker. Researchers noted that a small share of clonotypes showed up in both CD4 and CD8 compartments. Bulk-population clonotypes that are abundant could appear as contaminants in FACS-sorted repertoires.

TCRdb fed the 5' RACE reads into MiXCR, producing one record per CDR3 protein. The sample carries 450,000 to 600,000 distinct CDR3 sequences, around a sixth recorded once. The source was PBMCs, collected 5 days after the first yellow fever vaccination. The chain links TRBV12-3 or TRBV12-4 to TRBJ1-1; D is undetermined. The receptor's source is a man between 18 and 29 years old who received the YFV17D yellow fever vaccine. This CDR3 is CASSLVSSMNTEAFF. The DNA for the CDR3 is TGTGCCAGCAGTTTAGTAAGCTCCATGAACACTGAAGCTTTCTTT.